This TCR beta chain was sequenced during a study of blood T cell repertoires in COVID-19. Study information: Spain, Italy and the United States supplied samples that represented acute and convalescent COVID-19. The cDNA or gDNA used as material had been derived from T cells, B-cell-depleted T cells, or PBMCs.

Authors' data handling: Amplification from reference gene primers served as the basis for estimated nucleated cell counts. TCRdb's copy holds only in-frame clones and misses some; the assay was immunoSEQ multiplex PCR. Clone size and V and J calls were adopted from that table, with D and trimming inferred from the DNA. The sample contains roughly 80,000 clones, roughly 76% of which appear only once. The germline CDR1 and CDR2 sequences are MGHDK and SYGVNS. V was cut by 3 bases and J by 11 bases, with 13 bases left in between. This CDR3 is 12 amino acids long. The V and J genes are TRBV25-1 and TRBJ1-1, with D maybe TRBD1 (6 bases). This receptor was obtained from a man in his 70s with active or convalescent COVID-19. The source material was peripheral blood. CDR3 nucleotides: TGTGCCAGCAGTGAGGGGGCTGCCAGGGCTTTCTTT. Translated: CASSEGAARAFF.